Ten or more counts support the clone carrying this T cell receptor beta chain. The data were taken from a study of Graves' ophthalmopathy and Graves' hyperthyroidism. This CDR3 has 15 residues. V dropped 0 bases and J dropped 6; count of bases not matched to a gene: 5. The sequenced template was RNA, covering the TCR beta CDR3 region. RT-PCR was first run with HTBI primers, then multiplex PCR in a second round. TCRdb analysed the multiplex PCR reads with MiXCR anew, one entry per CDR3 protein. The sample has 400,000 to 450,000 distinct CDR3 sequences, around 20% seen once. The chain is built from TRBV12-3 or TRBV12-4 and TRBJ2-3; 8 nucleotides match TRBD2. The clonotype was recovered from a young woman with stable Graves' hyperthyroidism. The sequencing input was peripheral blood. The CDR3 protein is CASSLAGLGLDTQYF. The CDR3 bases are TGTGCCAGCAGTTTAGCGGGACTAGGGTTGGATACGCAGTATTTT.